The clone carrying this T cell receptor (beta chain) was detected ten times or more. No antigen is known for it. The sample is drawn from a study of Graves' ophthalmopathy and Graves' hyperthyroidism. Findings and limits, study-wide: Also, most clonotypes expanded in the thyroid above 0.001 frequency appeared in blood. For predicting ophthalmopathy progression, the model had about 66% sensitivity and 72.22% specificity.

Scientists amplified the TCR beta CDR3 regions from RNA transcripts. First-round RT-PCR relied on HTBI primers, and a second-round multiplex PCR came next. TCRdb reprocessed the multiplex PCR reads via MiXCR and lists one record per CDR3 protein. This sample has fewer than 350,000 distinct CDR3 sequences; 17% occur once, and the top ten carry more than 9%. V gave up 7 bases and J gave up 4 bases; unmatched junction bases: 9. Germline CDR1 is SGHAT and CDR2 is FQNNGV. There are 14 residues in the CDR3. Moderate-to-severe activity, CAS at least 3, NOSPECS at least 4 and duration under 3 months characterized donors with ophthalmopathy. The PBMC fraction was derived from 9 to 10 ml of fresh peripheral blood.

The sequence was obtained from an adult man with Graves' ophthalmopathy. The rearrangement joins TRBV11-2 to TRBJ2-7, with 8 bases matching TRBD1. The sequencing input was peripheral blood. Written as DNA, the CDR3 is TGTGCCAGCACCGGTGGGACAGGTTTTTACGAGCAGTACTTC. As protein: CASTGGTGFYEQYF.